Presented here are 2 T cell receptor beta chains from one specimen sequenced in a study of cytomegalovirus exposure and HLA in healthy donors. The primer mix had 60 Vbeta and 13 Jbeta primers. Measured with immunoSEQ multiplex PCR; TCRdb has only the in-frame clones, and not every one. The sample has some 60,000 clones; around 80% are singletons. The sequenced sample consisted of PBMCs. The receptors shown here come from a male donor in good health and CMV-seronegative.

This rearrangement joins TRBV9 to TRBJ2-1; 9 bases map to TRBD2. CDR1 and CDR2 from the germline V gene are SGDLS and YYNGEE. This CDR3 is built from 17 residues. Unmatched junction bases numbered 12, after V lost 0 bases and J lost 8 bases. The CDR3 bases are TGTGCCAGCAGCGTAGCTTGGGGGAGCGGGGGGCTAGATGAGCAGTTCTTC. It encodes CASSVAWGSGGLDEQFF. Supplemented by reference TRBV9 and TRBJ2-1, the full variable domain reads DSGVTQTPKHLITATGQRVTLRCSPRSGDLSVYWYQQSLDQGLQFLIQYYNGEERAKGNILERFSAQQFPDLHSELNLSSLELGDSALYFCASSVAWGSGGLDEQFFGPGTRLTVL.

The chain recombines TRBV2 with TRBJ1-2; weak D call: TRBD1 (6 bases). From germline, CDR1 is SNHLY and CDR2 FYNNEI. This CDR3 contains 15 residues. Trimming cost V 2 bases and J 0 bases, with 10 bases left between them. The CDR3 DNA follows: TGTGCCAGCAGTGAATGGCAGGGGCCTAACTATGGCTACACCTTC. This codes for CASSEWQGPNYGYTF. Supplemented by reference TRBV2 and TRBJ1-2, the full variable domain reads EPEVTQTPSHQVTQMGQEVILRCVPISNHLYFYWYRQILGQKVEFLVSFYNNEISEKSEIFDDQFSVERPDGSNFTLKIRSTKLEDSAMYFCASSEWQGPNYGYTFGSGTRLTVV.